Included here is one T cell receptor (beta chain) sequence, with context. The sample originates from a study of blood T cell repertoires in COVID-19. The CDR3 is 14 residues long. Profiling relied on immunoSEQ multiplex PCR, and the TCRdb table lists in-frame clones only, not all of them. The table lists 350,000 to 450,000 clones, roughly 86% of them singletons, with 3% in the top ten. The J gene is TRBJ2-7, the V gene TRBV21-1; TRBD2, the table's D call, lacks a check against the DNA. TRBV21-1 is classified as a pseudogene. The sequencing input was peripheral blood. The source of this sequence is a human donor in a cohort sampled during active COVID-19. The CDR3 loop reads CASSEATVLYEQYF. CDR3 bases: TGTGCCAGCAGCGAAGCAACGGTCCTCTACGAGCAGTACTTC.